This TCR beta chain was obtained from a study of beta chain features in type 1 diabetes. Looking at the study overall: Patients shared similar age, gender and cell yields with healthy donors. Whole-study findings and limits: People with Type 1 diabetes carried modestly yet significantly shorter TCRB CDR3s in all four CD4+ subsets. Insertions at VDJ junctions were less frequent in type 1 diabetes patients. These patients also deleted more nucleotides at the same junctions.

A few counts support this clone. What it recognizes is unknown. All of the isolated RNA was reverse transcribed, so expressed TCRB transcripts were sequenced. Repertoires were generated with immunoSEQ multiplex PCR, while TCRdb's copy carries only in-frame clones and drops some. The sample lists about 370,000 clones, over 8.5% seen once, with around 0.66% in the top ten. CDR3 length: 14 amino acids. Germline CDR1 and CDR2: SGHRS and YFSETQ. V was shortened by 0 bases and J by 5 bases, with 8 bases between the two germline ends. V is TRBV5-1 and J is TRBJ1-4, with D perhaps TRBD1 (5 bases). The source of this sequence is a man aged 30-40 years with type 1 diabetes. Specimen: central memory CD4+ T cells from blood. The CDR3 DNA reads TGCGCCAGCAGCTTGGTCAACAGGAATGAAAAACTGTTTTTT. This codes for CASSLVNRNEKLFF.